The clone carrying this TCR beta chain was recorded once. Antigen unknown. This sample is drawn from a study of OX40 agonist ivuxolimab in advanced cancers. Study-level findings and limits: CD8+ T cells averaged more expanded clones than CD4+.

V lost 6 bases, J lost 4 bases, and 12 bases lay in between. The germline CDR1 and CDR2 sequences are MDHEN and SYDVKM. The CDR3 has 13 amino acids. Only in-frame clones appear in the TCRdb table, and some are missing; sequencing was by immunoSEQ multiplex PCR. The sample comprises approximately 17,000 clones, around 81% of which are singletons, and roughly 44% rests with the top ten. This chain joins TRBV28 and TRBJ1-2; unclear D gene. Sequencing used CD4+ or CD8+ T cells sorted from blood, obtained in a trial of the OX40 agonist ivuxolimab. The sequence came from an adult with an advanced solid tumor such as melanoma, head and neck, liver or kidney cancer. CDR3 protein: CASRSDDVYGYTF. CDR3 DNA: TGTGCCAGCAGATCCGATGACGTCTATGGCTACACCTTC.